These T cell receptor beta chains were read from a single sample in a study of regulatory T cells in long-lasting Graves disease. TCRdb ran MiXCR on the multiplex PCR reads and lists one entry per CDR3 protein. The top ten hold around 20% of the sample, which has approximately 350,000 distinct CDR3 sequences, 15% to 20% seen once. These same records also appear under a second study, on T cells in Graves' hyperthyroidism and ophthalmopathy.

Sequenced material: peripheral blood mononuclear cells (PBMCs), taken at new diagnosis, from a patient treated with antithyroid drugs. Receptors were obtained from a woman aged 18-35 years with Graves disease. CDR3s include the opening cysteine and the closing phenylalanine or tryptophan. A D gene is named only where the DNA matches it firmly. Expanded clones get a size class; other rows say once, few or many, or leave the size out.

D	V	J	size	DNA	CDR3
NA	TRBV19	TRBJ2-4	few	TGTGCCAGTAGTACCGTACAGGGTAGGATTCAGTACTTC	CASSTVQGRIQYF
NA	TRBV5-8	TRBJ2-7	few	TGTGCCAGCAGCCCTCAGGCCCGGCTCTCACCTACCTACGAGCAGTACTTC	CASSPQARLSPTYEQYF
NA	TRBV7-2	TRBJ1-1	few	TGTGCCAGCACTTTCCAAGGTGGGACTGAAGCTTTCTTT	CASTFQGGTEAFF
NA	TRBV5-1	TRBJ2-1	NA	TGCGCCAGCATCTTAGATAGTGGTGCCGGTAATAACAATGAGCAGTTCTTC	CASILDSGAGNNNEQFF
NA	TRBV7-6	TRBJ2-5	few	TGTGCCAGCAGCTTAGTCTGGGGGGACACCCAGTACTTC	CASSLVWGDTQYF
NA	TRBV6-1	TRBJ2-5	many	TGTGCCATAACCCCGGGGTGGGGTTGGCAAGAGACCCAGTACTTC	CAITPGWGWQETQYF
NA	TRBV6-1	TRBJ2-3	many	TGTGCCAGCCTTGGACAACTCACTAGCACAGATACGCAGTATTTT	CASLGQLTSTDTQYF
NA	TRBV10-2	TRBJ2-1	few	TGCGCCACCAGGGGGTGGGGAGGGATAAATGAGCAGTTCTTC	CATRGWGGINEQFF
TRBD1	TRBV20-1	TRBJ1-5	NA	TGCAGTGCTGGGACAGTAAGACGAATTTTTAGCAATCAGGCCCAGCATTTT	CSAGTVRRIFSNQAQHF
TRBD2	TRBV6-2/TRBV6-3	TRBJ2-1	NA	TGTGCCAGCAGTTACAGACTAGCGGGAGCCTATGAGCAGTTCTTC	CASSYRLAGAYEQFF
NA	TRBV27	TRBJ2-1	many	TGTGCCAGCAGACGCTACAATGAGCAGTTCTTC	CASRRYNEQFF
NA	TRBV24-1	TRBJ1-1	NA	TGTGCCACCAGTCTGGGACCGTGGACTGAAGCTTTCTTT	CATSLGPWTEAFF
NA	TRBV6-1	TRBJ2-6	many	TGTGCCAGCAGGTCGAGACAAGCTGGGGCCAACGTCCTGACTTTC	CASRSRQAGANVLTF
TRBD1	TRBV18	TRBJ2-2	few	TGTGCCAGCTCATCCCGGGACAGGGGTTTCTCCGGGGAGCTGTTTTTT	CASSSRDRGFSGELFF
NA	TRBV10-3	TRBJ1-5	few	TGTGCCATCAGTGATAGGGAATTCCAGCCCCAGCATTTT	CAISDREFQPQHF